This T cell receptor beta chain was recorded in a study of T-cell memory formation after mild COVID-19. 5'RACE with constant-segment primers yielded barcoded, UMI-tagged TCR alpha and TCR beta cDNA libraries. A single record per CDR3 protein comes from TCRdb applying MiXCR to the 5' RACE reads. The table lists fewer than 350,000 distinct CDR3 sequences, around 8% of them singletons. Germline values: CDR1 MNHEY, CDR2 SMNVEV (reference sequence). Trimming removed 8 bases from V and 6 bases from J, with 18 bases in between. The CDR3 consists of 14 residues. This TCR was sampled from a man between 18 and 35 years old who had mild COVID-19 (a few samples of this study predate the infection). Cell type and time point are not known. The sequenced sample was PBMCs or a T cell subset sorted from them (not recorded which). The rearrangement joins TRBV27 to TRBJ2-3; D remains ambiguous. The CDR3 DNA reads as TGTGCCAGCTGCCAACGTGCCCTATTGGATACGCAGTATTTT. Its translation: CASCQRALLDTQYF.